These 22 T cell receptor beta chains were all obtained from the same sample, sequenced in a study of T cell responses to AZD1222 COVID-19 vaccine. Clones were sequenced by immunoSEQ multiplex PCR, and TCRdb holds only the in-frame ones, with some missing. The sample includes 90,000 to 120,000 clones, roughly 90% of them seen just once. Material: peripheral blood, obtained on day 0 of AZD1222 vaccination. The receptors shown here come from an adult in good health.

In DNA, the CDR3 is TGTGCCAGCAACTCTAGGGGGATCCGCACAGATACGCAGTATTTT. Protein: CASNSRGIRTDTQYF. The chain recombines TRBV11-2 with TRBJ2-3; D is possibly TRBD1 (6 bases). Germline loops: CDR1 SGHAT, CDR2 FQNNGV. The CDR3 has 15 residues. Trimming removed 7 bases from V and 1 base from J, with 15 bases in between. Drawing the rest from reference TRBV11-2 and TRBJ2-3, the complete variable domain is EAGVAQSPRYKIIEKRQSVAFWCNPISGHATLYWYQQILGQGPKLLIQFQNNGVVDDSQLPKDRFSAERLKGVDSTLKIQPAKLEDSAVYLCASNSRGIRTDTQYFGPGTRLTVL.

The J gene is TRBJ2-7, the V gene TRBV20-1; no firm D call. Germline loops: CDR1 DFQATT, CDR2 SNEGSKA (reference sequence). The length of the CDR3 is 11 residues. The V end lost 3 bases, the J end lost 4 bases, and 7 bases lay between the germline ends. The CDR3 sequence: CSAREAYEQYF. The CDR3 DNA sequence: TGCAGTGCTAGGGAAGCGTACGAGCAGTACTTC.

The chain has TRBV12-5 and TRBJ1-1; D gene uncertain. CDR3 length: 15 amino acids. With 0 bases removed from V and 7 bases from J, the gap between germline ends came to 15 bases. CDR1 is LGHNT, CDR2 FRNRAP, per germline. The CDR3 DNA follows: TGTGCTAGTGGTTTGGTAGCGACGCAGGATAATGAAGCTTTCTTT. Translating gives CASGLVATQDNEAFF.

The V and J genes are TRBV12-3 or TRBV12-4 and TRBJ2-7, with TRBD1 matching over 9 bases. Trimming took 6 bases from V and 9 from J; bases not matched to a gene: 9. CDR3 length: 13 residues. Written as DNA, the CDR3 is TGTGCCAGCAGGGCGGGACAGGGCCACGCGCAGTACTTC. This sequence encodes CASRAGQGHAQYF.

The chain couples TRBV6-5 to TRBJ2-7, with 8 bases lining up with TRBD1. V lost 6 bases and J lost 0; bases outside the gene matches: 7. The CDR3 is made up of 15 amino acids. In germline, CDR1 is MNHEY, CDR2 SVGAGI. Written as DNA, the CDR3 is TGTGCCAGCAGAGGACAGGGTTGGTACTCCTACGAGCAGTACTTC. Its translation: CASRGQGWYSYEQYF.

V gene TRBV3-1 (or the pseudogene TRBV3-2) combines with J gene TRBJ2-2; either TRBD1 or TRBD2 may supply D (5 bases each). CDR1 is LGHDT, CDR2 YNNKEL, per germline (reference sequence). The CDR3 contains 17 residues. With 3 bases removed from V and 5 bases from J, the gap between germline ends came to 19 bases. CDR3 amino acids: CASSQDFRAMSTGELFF. The CDR3 coding sequence is TGTGCCAGCAGCCAGGACTTCAGGGCTATGAGTACCGGGGAGCTGTTTTTT.

The rearrangement links TRBV7-2 to TRBJ1-2, with D uncertain. Looked up from germline, CDR1 is SGHTA and CDR2 is FQGNSA. V was shortened by 0 bases and J by 4 bases, with 9 bases between the two germline ends. This CDR3 is built from 14 residues. CDR3 amino acids: CASSLASATYGYTF. The CDR3 region has the DNA TGTGCCAGCAGCTTAGCTTCGGCCACCTATGGCTACACCTTC.

The chain couples TRBV19 to TRBJ1-6, with unresolved D. Germline loops: CDR1 LNHDA, CDR2 SQIVND (reference sequence). Trimming took off 3 bases at V and 4 bases at J, with 10 bases between the two ends. The CDR3 loop spans 15 amino acids. The CDR3 reads CASSISASYNSPLHF. CDR3 nucleotides: TGTGCCAGTAGTATTTCGGCCAGTTATAATTCACCCCTCCACTTT.

V is TRBV30 and J is TRBJ1-6; 12 bases map to TRBD1. The CDR3 sequence is 14 residues long. Germline V gives CDR1 GTSNPN, CDR2 SVGIG (reference sequence). V trimming: 5 bases; J trimming: 10 bases; junction bases outside the gene matches: 6. The CDR3 DNA reads TGTGCCTGGGCGAGGGACAGGGGGCGATCACCCCTCCACTTT. It yields the protein CAWARDRGRSPLHF.

The chain carries TRBV7-8 and TRBJ2-1; the match to TRBD2 covers 7 bases. The CDR3 length is 17 residues. V gave up 4 bases and J gave up 1 base; unmatched junction bases: 10. The germline V gene has CDR1 SGHVS and CDR2 FQNEAQ. Here the CDR3 DNA reads TGTGCCAGCAGCTCCCGAGGGGCGGGAGCGTCCTACAATGAGCAGTTCTTC. This encodes CASSSRGAGASYNEQFF.

The chain couples TRBV28 to TRBJ1-3; D gene ambiguous. The V gene's germline CDR1 is MDHEN and CDR2 SYDVKM. CDR3 length: 15 residues. The V gene lost 6 bases and the J gene lost 0 bases, with 12 bases spanning the gap. CDR3 DNA: TGTGCCAGCAGGCCCCCCGGCCCCTCTGGAAACACCATATATTTT. Its translation: CASRPPGPSGNTIYF. The variable domain in full, with the rest retrieved from reference TRBV28 and TRBJ1-3, is DVKVTQSSRYLVKRTGEKVFLECVQDMDHENMFWYRQDPGLGLRLIYFSYDVKMKEKGDIPEGYSVSREKKERFSLILESASTNQTSMYLCASRPPGPSGNTIYFGEGSWLTVV.

V is TRBV7-2 and J is TRBJ2-3, with TRBD2 matching 7 bases. Germline CDR1 is SGHTA and CDR2 is FQGNSA. Losses at the gene ends were 3 bases for V and 4 bases for J; bases not matched to a gene: 10. This CDR3 has 16 amino acids. CDR3 in amino acids: CASSFLGSGSSDTQYF. CDR3 coding DNA: TGTGCCAGCAGCTTTTTGGGTAGCGGGTCGTCAGATACGCAGTATTTT.

The V gene is TRBV7-9, the J gene TRBJ2-2, with 8 bases identical to TRBD2. J was trimmed by 5 bases and V by 8 bases; bases with no gene match: 10. The CDR3 sequence is 15 residues long. The germline V gene has CDR1 SEHNR and CDR2 FQNEAQ (reference sequence). The CDR3, as DNA: TGTGCCAGCGCTAGGGAGCGGGAGAGGACCGGGGAGCTGTTTTTT. Its translation: CASARERERTGELFF.

This chain uses TRBV15 with TRBJ1-1, with D possibly TRBD1 on 5 matching bases. The CDR3 has 14 residues. V lost 3 bases and J lost 3, with 11 bases in between. Germline CDR1 reads LNHNV; CDR2 reads YYDKDF (reference sequence). The CDR3 sequence: CATSRALGDTEAFF. CDR3 sequence (DNA): TGTGCCACCAGCAGGGCCTTGGGGGACACTGAAGCTTTCTTT. The whole variable domain, filled in from reference TRBV15 and TRBJ1-1, reads DAMVIQNPRYQVTQFGKPVTLSCSQTLNHNVMYWYQQKSSQAPKLLFHYYDKDFNNEADTPDNFQSRRPNTSFCFLDIRSPGLGDTAMYLCATSRALGDTEAFFGQGTRLTVV.

V is TRBV15 and J is TRBJ1-2; maybe TRBD1 (5 bases). In germline, CDR1 is LNHNV, CDR2 YYDKDF (reference sequence). The V end lost 1 base, the J end lost 8 bases, and 17 bases lay between the germline ends. This CDR3 spans 15 amino acids. CDR3: CATSRGPGTDGGYTF. The DNA of the CDR3 is TGTGCCACCAGCAGAGGACCCGGGACCGACGGGGGCTACACCTTC.

The V gene is TRBV12-3 or TRBV12-4, the J gene TRBJ1-2; D is possibly TRBD1 (5 bases). The CDR3 length is 13 residues. V lost 6 bases and J 2 bases, leaving 10 bases between the germline ends. The CDR3 DNA is TGTGCCAGCAGCCGCAGGGAAAACTATGGCTACACCTTC. Residues: CASSRRENYGYTF.

This clone turned up a few times. The V gene is TRBV18, the J gene TRBJ2-1, with TRBD2 matching over 12 bases. The length of the CDR3 is 15 residues. The V and J ends lost 3 bases and 9 bases, in that order; junction bases with no gene match: 6. From germline, CDR1 is KGHSH and CDR2 LQKENI. CDR3 sequence (DNA): TGTGCCAGCTCACCCCTAGCGGGAGGGTCCGGTGAGCAGTTCTTC. Protein sequence: CASSPLAGGSGEQFF.

This clone appeared a few times. The genes are TRBV14 and TRBJ1-1, with TRBD1 as a possible D gene (6 bases). With 4 bases removed from V and 11 bases from J, the gap between germline ends came to 17 bases. There are 13 residues in the CDR3. Germline V lookup: CDR1 SGHDN, CDR2 FVKESK. DNA of the CDR3: TGTGCCAGCAGCCCACGGACAGACCCCCCCGCTTTCTTT. Its protein is CASSPRTDPPAFF.

The chain is built from TRBV6-2 or TRBV6-3 and TRBJ2-7, with TRBD2 identical over 13 bases. The CDR3 is made up of 15 amino acids. V lost 1 base to trimming and J lost 4 bases; unmatched junction nucleotides: 1. Germline lookup yields CDR1 MNHEY and CDR2 SVGEGT. The CDR3 reads CASSYWTSGSYEQYF. The CDR3 DNA reads as TGTGCCAGCAGTTACTGGACTAGCGGGAGTTACGAGCAGTACTTC.

The CDR3 sequence is CAGSGRIYQPQHF. The CDR3 DNA is TGTGCCGGTTCGGGACGGATATATCAGCCCCAGCATTTT. The chain has TRBV6-5 and TRBJ1-5; a weak D match, TRBD1 (5 bases). This CDR3 is built from 13 residues. The V gene's germline CDR1 is MNHEY and CDR2 SVGAGI. Deletions cut 11 bases from V and 5 bases from J, with 16 bases between.

The chain employs TRBV12-3 or TRBV12-4 and TRBJ2-3; D assignment may be TRBD1 or TRBD2 (6 bases each). The length of the CDR3 is 13 residues. Trimming removed 11 bases from V and 4 bases from J, with 16 bases in between. DNA for the CDR3: TGTGCCGGGGGCCCCGGGGGCTCAGATACGCAGTATTTT. Its translation is CAGGPGGSDTQYF.

CDR3 in DNA: TGTGCCAGCAGCCCCACGGGACAGGGGGGGAACACTGAAGCTTTCTTT. This sequence encodes CASSPTGQGGNTEAFF. The V call is TRBV7-9, the J call TRBJ1-1; 11 nucleotides match TRBD1. Germline-derived CDR1 and CDR2 are SEHNR and FQNEAQ (reference sequence). V shed 5 bases, J shed 1 base, and the junction held 6 bases outside the gene matches. The CDR3 is made up of 16 amino acids.